A selection of T cell receptor beta chains follows, all from one sample in a study of cytomegalovirus exposure and HLA in healthy donors. TCRdb keeps only in-frame clones here, not all; method: immunoSEQ multiplex PCR. This sample has some 70,000 clones, with 78% found just once. Sequencing input: PBMCs. These receptors were obtained from a man between 18 and 29 years old in good health and CMV-seropositive. The CDR3 runs from the conserved cysteine through the conserved F or W. A D gene is named only where the DNA matches it firmly. Expanded clones get a size class; other rows say once, few or many, or leave the size out.

clone size	D gene	V gene	J gene	CDR3 DNA	CDR3 protein
.	.	TRBV6-5	TRBJ1-2	TGTGCCAGCACCCCGAGAGCGGGGGGCTTCGGCTACACCTTC	CASTPRAGGFGYTF
.	TRBD2	TRBV4-1	TRBJ2-7	TGCGCCAGCAGCCAAACCAGCGGGAGCTCCTACGAGCAGTACTTC	CASSQTSGSSYEQYF
few	TRBD2	TRBV30	TRBJ2-7	TGTGCCTGGAGGATTAGCGGGAGCGACTACGAGCAGTACTTC	CAWRISGSDYEQYF
.	.	TRBV29-1	TRBJ2-7	TGCAGCGTTGTTCGAGGTGGCCCCCTCTACGAGCAGTACTTC	CSVVRGGPLYEQYF
.	.	TRBV13	TRBJ2-7	TGTGCCAGCAGTACATCAGGGTACGAGCAGTACTTC	CASSTSGYEQYF
.	TRBD1	TRBV5-8	TRBJ2-5	TGTGCCAGCAGCGCCGCCCTCGGGACAGACCAAGAGACCCAGTACTTC	CASSAALGTDQETQYF
.	TRBD1	TRBV28	TRBJ2-7	TGTGCCAGCAGTCGGACAGGGGGCTCCTACGAGCAGTACTTC	CASSRTGGSYEQYF
.	.	TRBV30	TRBJ1-5	TGTGCCTGGAGTCCAGGGGGCAATCAGCCCCAGCATTTT	CAWSPGGNQPQHF
.	.	TRBV9	TRBJ2-2	TGTGCCAGCAGCCCGTCGGAGGGGAGAGGGGCCGGGGAGCTGTTTTTT	CASSPSEGRGAGELFF
few	TRBD2	TRBV6-4	TRBJ2-3	TGTGCCAGCAGCTCCGGGACTAGCGGGTCAGATACGCAGTATTTT	CASSSGTSGSDTQYF
.	TRBD1	TRBV6-4	TRBJ2-3	TGTGCCAGCAGTGATGACAGGGCGACAGATACGCAGTATTTT	CASSDDRATDTQYF
.	TRBD1	TRBV29-1	TRBJ1-2	TGCAGCGTTGGGGACAGCTATGGCTACACCTTC	CSVGDSYGYTF
.	.	TRBV6-5	TRBJ1-4	TGTGCCAGCAGTGCCCGGACAGCGCCAGGTGAAAAACTGTTTTTT	CASSARTAPGEKLFF
.	.	TRBV6-1	TRBJ1-6	TGTGCCAGCAGTGAAGCTAATCCCAGGGATTCACCCCTCCACTTT	CASSEANPRDSPLHF
.	.	TRBV19	TRBJ2-1	TGTGCCAGTAGTATTGGTGTTAGCACTGAGCAGTTCTTC	CASSIGVSTEQFF
.	.	TRBV29-1	TRBJ1-2	TGCAGCGTTGCAGGTCGGGGGAGCATGTCCTATGGCTACACCTTC	CSVAGRGSMSYGYTF
once	.	TRBV30	TRBJ1-2	TGTGCCTGGAGTGTCGAAATTTCCCTAGAAGGTGGGGGGGACGACTATGGCTACACCTTC	CAWSVEISLEGGGDDYGYTF
few	TRBD1	TRBV28	TRBJ1-4	TGTGCCAGCAACTCGCAGGGGGCGTTAGAAAAACTGTTTTTT	CASNSQGALEKLFF
.	.	TRBV30	TRBJ1-1	TGTGCCTGGAGTGTAAGGGGCGGCACTGAAGCTTTCTTT	CAWSVRGGTEAFF
.	TRBD2	TRBV12-5	TRBJ2-5	TGTGCTAGTGGTTTGCCCCCCCGGGGGGGGCGAAAGACCCAGTACTTC	CASGLPPRGGRKTQYF
.	TRBD1	TRBV7-6	TRBJ2-3	TGTGCCAGCAGCCCGAACAGGGGTCAAGGTGATACGCAGTATTTT	CASSPNRGQGDTQYF
few	.	TRBV30	TRBJ1-5	TGTGCCTGGAGGGCCCGGGGGGGGGCCAATCAGCCCCAGCATTTT	CAWRARGGANQPQHF
few	.	TRBV30	TRBJ2-6	TGTGCCTGGAGTGAATACTCTGGGGCCAACGTCCTGACTTTC	CAWSEYSGANVLTF
.	.	TRBV30	TRBJ1-5	TGTGCCTGGAGTCAGGTCGGGGGTCAGCCCCAGCATTTT	CAWSQVGGQPQHF
.	TRBD1	TRBV29-1	TRBJ1-2	TGCAGCGTATCAGACAGGGAGTATGGCTACACCTTC	CSVSDREYGYTF
.	.	TRBV6-4	TRBJ1-1	TGTGCCAGCAGTGAAACAGTGAACACTGAAGCTTTCTTT	CASSETVNTEAFF
.	TRBD1	TRBV19	TRBJ1-5	TGTGCCAGTAAAGCGGACAGGGGTCATCAGCCCCAGCATTTT	CASKADRGHQPQHF
.	TRBD1	TRBV6-5	TRBJ1-6	TGTGCCAGCAGTTATCAGGGACAGGGGAATAATTCACCCCTCCACTTT	CASSYQGQGNNSPLHF
.	.	TRBV7-9	TRBJ1-1	TGTGCCAGCAGCTTAATCCAGGGGACGTCGACTGAAGCTTTCTTT	CASSLIQGTSTEAFF
once	TRBD2	TRBV6-5	TRBJ2-7	TGTGCCAGCAGTGCGGGGCGGGGGTCTGACGAGCAGTACTTC	CASSAGRGSDEQYF
.	.	TRBV6-5	TRBJ1-6	TGTGCCACCCGTACTGGGGGTCCAGGGGTTTCACCCCTCCACTTT	CATRTGGPGVSPLHF
.	TRBD1	TRBV30	TRBJ1-5	TGTGCCTGGAACCGACAGGGAGGCAGCAATCAGCCCCAGCATTTT	CAWNRQGGSNQPQHF
once	.	TRBV11-1	TRBJ1-1	TGTGCCAGCAGCTTAGCAGGGAGGAACACTGAAGCTTTCTTT	CASSLAGRNTEAFF
.	TRBD1	TRBV11-2	TRBJ2-7	TGTGTCAGCAGCCCCCCGGGACAGGGGTCTAGTTACGAGCAGTACTTC	CVSSPPGQGSSYEQYF
.	TRBD1	TRBV5-1	TRBJ2-7	TGCGCCAGCAGTAGGAGACAGGGCACCTACGAGCAGTACTTC	CASSRRQGTYEQYF
once	.	TRBV2	TRBJ1-2	TGTGCCAGCAGCGGACAGCCCTATGGCTACACCTTC	CASSGQPYGYTF
once	TRBD2	TRBV6-1	TRBJ2-5	TGTGCCACGCAAATAGCGGGACAAGAGACCCAGTACTTC	CATQIAGQETQYF
.	.	TRBV5-4	TRBJ1-4	TGTGCCAGCAGCTTGGGGGGGCCAACTAATGAAAAACTGTTTTTT	CASSLGGPTNEKLFF
.	.	TRBV4-1	TRBJ2-6	TGCGCCAGCAGCCAAGGACAGCCTACTGGGGCCAACGTCCTGACTTTC	CASSQGQPTGANVLTF
.	.	TRBV10-3	TRBJ1-1	TGTGCCATCATACTCGGACAGCCGGGTGAAGCTTTCTTT	CAIILGQPGEAFF
.	TRBD1	TRBV28	TRBJ1-4	TGTGCCAGCAGGGAACCGACAGGGAATGAAAAACTGTTTTTT	CASREPTGNEKLFF
.	.	TRBV29-1	TRBJ2-5	TGCAGCGTTGAGCGGGGCCTTGAAGAGACCCAGTACTTC	CSVERGLEETQYF
.	TRBD1	TRBV30	TRBJ1-5	TGTGCCTGGTCTAGGACAGGGGATCAGCCCCAGCATTTT	CAWSRTGDQPQHF
.	.	TRBV5-6	TRBJ2-5	TGTGCCAGCAGCTTCGGGACTCCCGGGACCCAGTACTTC	CASSFGTPGTQYF
.	.	TRBV30	TRBJ2-1	TGTGCCTGGAGTGTCGGGGGCTACAATGAGCAGTTCTTC	CAWSVGGYNEQFF
.	.	TRBV4-2	TRBJ1-5	TGTGCCAGCAGCCAGTCTAGGGAGCCAAATCAGCCCCAGCATTTT	CASSQSREPNQPQHF
.	TRBD2	TRBV9	TRBJ2-3	TGTGCCAGCAGCCCTGGGGGGGGTAGCACAGATACGCAGTATTTT	CASSPGGGSTDTQYF
.	TRBD1	TRBV9	TRBJ1-1	TGTGCCAGCAGCGCCGCACAGGGGACTGAAGCTTTCTTT	CASSAAQGTEAFF